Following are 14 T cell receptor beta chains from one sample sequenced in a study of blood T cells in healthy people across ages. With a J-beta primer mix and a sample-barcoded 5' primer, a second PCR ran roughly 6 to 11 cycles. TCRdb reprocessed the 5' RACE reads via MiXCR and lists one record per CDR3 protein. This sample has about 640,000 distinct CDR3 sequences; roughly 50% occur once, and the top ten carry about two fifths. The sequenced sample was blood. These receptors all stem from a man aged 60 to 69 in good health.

The CDR3 DNA reads as TGCAGTGCTGGCGGGACAGGGGGTGTGGAGACCCAGTACTTC. Protein sequence: CSAGGTGGVETQYF. This chain links TRBV20-1 with TRBJ2-5; 11 bases are a match to TRBD1. Germline trimming cut 5 bases from V and 5 bases from J; bases unmatched to any gene: 7. This CDR3 is built from 14 residues. Germline CDR1 reads DFQATT; CDR2 reads SNEGSKA (reference sequence).

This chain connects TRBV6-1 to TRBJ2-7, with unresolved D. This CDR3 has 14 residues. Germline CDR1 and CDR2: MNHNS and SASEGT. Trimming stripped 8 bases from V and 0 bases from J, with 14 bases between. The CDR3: CASVAGGSSYEQYF. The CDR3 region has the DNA TGTGCCAGCGTGGCCGGCGGAAGCTCCTACGAGCAGTACTTC.

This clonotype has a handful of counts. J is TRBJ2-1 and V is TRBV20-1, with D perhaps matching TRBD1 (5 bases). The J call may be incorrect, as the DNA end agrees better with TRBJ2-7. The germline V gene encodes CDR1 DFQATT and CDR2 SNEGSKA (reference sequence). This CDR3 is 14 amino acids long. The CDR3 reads CSARDGLTQGEQYF. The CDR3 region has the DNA TGCAGTGCTAGAGATGGCCTGACCCAGGGCGAGCAGTACTTC.

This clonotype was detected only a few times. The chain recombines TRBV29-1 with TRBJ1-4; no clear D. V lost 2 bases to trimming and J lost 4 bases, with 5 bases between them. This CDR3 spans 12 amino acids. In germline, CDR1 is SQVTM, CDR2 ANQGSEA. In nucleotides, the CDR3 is TGCAGCGTTGAAACGAGTAATGAAAAACTGTTTTTT. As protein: CSVETSNEKLFF.

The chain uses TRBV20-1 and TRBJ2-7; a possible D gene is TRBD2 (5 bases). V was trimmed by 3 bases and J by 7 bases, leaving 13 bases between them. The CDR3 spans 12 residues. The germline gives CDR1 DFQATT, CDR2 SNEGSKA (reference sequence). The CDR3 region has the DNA TGCAGTGCTAGCCGCGGGCTGGGAGAGCAGTACTTC. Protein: CSASRGLGEQYF.

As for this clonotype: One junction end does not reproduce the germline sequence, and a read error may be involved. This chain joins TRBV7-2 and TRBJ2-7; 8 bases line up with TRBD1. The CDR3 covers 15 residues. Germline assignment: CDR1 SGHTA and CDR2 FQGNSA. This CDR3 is CASGLGQGLRYEQYF. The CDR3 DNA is TGTGCCAGCGGCTTAGGACAGGGACTGAGGTACGAGCAGTACTTC.

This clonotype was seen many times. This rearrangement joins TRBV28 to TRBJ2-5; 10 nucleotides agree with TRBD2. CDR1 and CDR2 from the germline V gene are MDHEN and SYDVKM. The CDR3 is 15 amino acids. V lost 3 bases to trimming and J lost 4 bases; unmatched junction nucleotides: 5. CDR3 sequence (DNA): TGTGCCAGCAGTTTGTCAGCGGGGGGGCTAGAGACCCAGTACTTC. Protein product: CASSLSAGGLETQYF.

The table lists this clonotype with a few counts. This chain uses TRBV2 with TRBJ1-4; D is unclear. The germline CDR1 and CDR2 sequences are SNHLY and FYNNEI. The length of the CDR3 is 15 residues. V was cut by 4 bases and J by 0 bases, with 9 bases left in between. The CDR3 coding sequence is TGTGCCAGCAGTGTGGCCGAACCAACTAATGAAAAACTGTTTTTT. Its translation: CASSVAEPTNEKLFF.

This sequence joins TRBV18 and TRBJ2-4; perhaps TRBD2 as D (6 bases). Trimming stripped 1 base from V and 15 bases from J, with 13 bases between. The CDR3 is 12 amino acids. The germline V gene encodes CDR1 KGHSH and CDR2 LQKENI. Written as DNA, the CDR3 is TGTGCCAGCTCACCACGGGAGGACGAGGTGTACTTC. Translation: CASSPREDEVYF.

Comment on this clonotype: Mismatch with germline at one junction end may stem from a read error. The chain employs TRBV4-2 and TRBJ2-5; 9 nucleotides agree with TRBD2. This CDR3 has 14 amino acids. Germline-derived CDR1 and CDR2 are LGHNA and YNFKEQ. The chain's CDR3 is CASSPGLAGETRYF. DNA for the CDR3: TGTGCCAGCAGCCCGGGACTAGCTGGAGAGACCCGGTACTTC.

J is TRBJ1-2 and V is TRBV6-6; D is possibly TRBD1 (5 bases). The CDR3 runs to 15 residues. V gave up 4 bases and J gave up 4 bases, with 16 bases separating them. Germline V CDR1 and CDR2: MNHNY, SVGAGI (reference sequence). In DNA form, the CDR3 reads TGTGCCAGCAGTTGGTATTCCGGGGGGGGCTATGGCTACACCTTC. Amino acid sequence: CASSWYSGGGYGYTF.

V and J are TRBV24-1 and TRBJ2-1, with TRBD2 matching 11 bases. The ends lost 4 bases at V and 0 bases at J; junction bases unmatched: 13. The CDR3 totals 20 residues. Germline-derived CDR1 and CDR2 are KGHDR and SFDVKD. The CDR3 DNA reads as TGTGCCACCAGTGAAGTGACTAGCGGGGTGCCCTGCTTCTCCTACAATGAGCAGTTCTTC. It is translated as CATSEVTSGVPCFSYNEQFF.

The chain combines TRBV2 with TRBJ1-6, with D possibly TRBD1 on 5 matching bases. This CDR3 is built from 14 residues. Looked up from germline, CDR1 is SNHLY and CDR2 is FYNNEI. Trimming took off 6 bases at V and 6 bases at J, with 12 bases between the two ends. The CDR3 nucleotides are TGTGCCAGCAGCACGGGACGGGTTAATTCACCCCTCCACTTT. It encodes CASSTGRVNSPLHF.

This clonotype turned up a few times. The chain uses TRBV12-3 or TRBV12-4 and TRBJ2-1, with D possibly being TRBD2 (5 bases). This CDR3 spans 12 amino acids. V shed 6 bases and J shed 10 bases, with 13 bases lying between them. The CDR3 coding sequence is TGTGCCAGCAGGCGCCCTAGCACGGAGCAGTTCTTC. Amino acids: CASRRPSTEQFF.